A selection of T cell receptor beta chains follows, all from one sample in a study of OX40 agonist ivuxolimab in advanced cancers. The assay was immunoSEQ multiplex PCR, and TCRdb's table has in-frame clones only and misses some. The data hold fewer than 100,000 clones, with roughly 80% observed a single time. The input for sequencing was CD4+ or CD8+ T cells sorted from blood, taken in a trial of the OX40 agonist ivuxolimab. The receptors derive from an adult with an advanced solid tumor such as melanoma, head and neck, liver or kidney cancer. Each CDR3 is given without its conserved first and last residue. The order of the fields is V gene, CDR3 protein.

V: TRBV2; CDR3: ASSVTGASYEQY
V: TRBV28; CDR3: ASKSPANYGYT
V: TRBV5-1; CDR3: ASSPLGRVESGANVLT
V: TRBV28; CDR3: ASSKGRGYGYT
V: TRBV5-5; CDR3: ASSGTGGAGTGELF
V: TRBV5-8; CDR3: ASSLDTEAF
V: TRBV21-1; CDR3: ASRGGSGGEQF
V: TRBV6-6; CDR3: ASSPPPYGSGNTIY
V: TRBV10-2; CDR3: ASSESARTYEQY
V: TRBV5-4; CDR3: ASSDTLSGNTIY
V: TRBV18; CDR3: ASSPASDTHYEQY
V: TRBV14; CDR3: ASSRDSGYEQY
V: TRBV5-4; CDR3: ASSLVGQGGYGYT
V: TRBV4-3; CDR3: ASSQAPRQGGETQY
V: TRBV9; CDR3: ASSGDYNEQF
V: TRBV10-1; CDR3: ASSEGGLASDTQY
V: TRBV7-6; CDR3: ASSLAASGSFEQF
V: TRBV18; CDR3: ASSEQGNTIY
V: TRBV6-1; CDR3: ASSVHQSSYEQY
V: TRBV20-1; CDR3: SARREGEY
V: TRBV6-5; CDR3: ASSSPGRTYEQY
V: TRBV10-3; CDR3: AISPGARRSYEQY
V: TRBV4-3; CDR3: ASSQWAGVNTGELF
V: TRBV18; CDR3: ASSPGGQGRQPQH
V: TRBV9; CDR3: ASSVVDSSYEQY
V: TRBV15; CDR3: ATSRDDIVSYGYT
V: TRBV4-1; CDR3: ASSQVAGGRTDTQY
V: TRBV11-2; CDR3: ASSLGQGPWGYT
V: TRBV11-2; CDR3: ASSSGQANQPQH
V: TRBV5-1; CDR3: ASSSQLQSNYGYT
V: TRBV5-1; CDR3: ASSLETRTDNEQF
V: TRBV9; CDR3: ASSPRQEGLTEAF
V: TRBV10-3; CDR3: AISPTGGNNEQF
V: TRBV4-2; CDR3: ASSRPTGTAEAF
V: TRBV9; CDR3: ASSRTSASTDTQY
V: TRBV4-2; CDR3: ASSQDREPWEPQH
V: TRBV6-5; CDR3: ASSYVGQNTEAF
V: TRBV9; CDR3: ASSREGIGSPLH
V: TRBV7-9; CDR3: ASSSRQGGLGTDTQY
V: TRBV30; CDR3: AWSRDSNTEAF
V: TRBV18; CDR3: ASSQTFRETQY
V: TRBV5-5; CDR3: ASRRQGGNNSPLH
V: TRBV14; CDR3: ASSQVGAGEKLF
V: TRBV21-1; CDR3: ASARRGVGETQY
V: TRBV15; CDR3: ATSDPGTGSADTQY